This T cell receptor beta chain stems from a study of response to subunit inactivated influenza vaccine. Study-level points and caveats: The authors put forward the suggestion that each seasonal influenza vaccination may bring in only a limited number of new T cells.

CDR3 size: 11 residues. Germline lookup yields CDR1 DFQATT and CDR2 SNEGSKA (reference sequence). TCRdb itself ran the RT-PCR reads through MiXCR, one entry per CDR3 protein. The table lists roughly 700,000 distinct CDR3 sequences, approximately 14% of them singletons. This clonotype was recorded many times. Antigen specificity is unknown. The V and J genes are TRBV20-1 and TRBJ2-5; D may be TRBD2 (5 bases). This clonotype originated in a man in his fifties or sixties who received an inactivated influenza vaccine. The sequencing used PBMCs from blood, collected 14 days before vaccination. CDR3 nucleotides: TGCGGGATACTAGTTGAAGAGACCCAGTACTTC. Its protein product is CGILVEETQYF.